This TCR beta chain was observed in a study of T cells in Graves' hyperthyroidism and ophthalmopathy. The CDR3 loop spans 13 amino acids. The germline V gene encodes CDR1 SGHTA and CDR2 FQGTGA. TCR beta CDR3 regions were amplified from RNA transcripts. TCR CDR3 underwent first-round RT-PCR with the HTBI primer set. TCRdb re-called the multiplex PCR reads through MiXCR, storing one row per CDR3 protein. The repertoire consists of hundreds of thousands of distinct CDR3 sequences, with around 38% occurring once and the leading ten covering more than 7%. In the case of this clonotype: An end of the junction does not agree with germline; a read error may underlie this.

The specimen was blood. The chain recombines TRBV7-3 with TRBJ1-2; D might be TRBD1 (6 bases). The clonotype originates from a man in his late teens or twenties with Graves' hyperthyroidism. CDR3 sequence reads: CASSFTGFVGYTF. The CDR3 bases are TGCGCCAGCAGCTTTACAGGGTTCGTCGGCTACACCTTC. Full variable domain (outside the CDR3, taken from reference TRBV7-3 and TRBJ1-2): GAGVSQTPSNKVTEKGKYVELRCDPISGHTALYWYRQSLGQGPEFLIYFQGTGAADDSGLPNDRFFAVRPEGSVSTLKIQRTERGDSAVYLCASSFTGFVGYTFGSGTRLTVV.